This T cell receptor (beta chain) was captured in a study of T cells in Graves' hyperthyroidism and ophthalmopathy. Amplified TCR beta CDR3 regions derived from RNA transcripts. The TCR CDR3 was amplified in a first-round RT-PCR using the HTBI primer set. TCRdb independently ran MiXCR on the multiplex PCR reads; one entry per CDR3 protein. Found here are some 350,000 distinct CDR3 sequences, approximately 15% of them singletons; the top ten hold 30% to 40%. The CDR3 runs to 16 residues. The germline V gene has CDR1 SGHAT and CDR2 FQNNGV. J gave up 1 base and V 3 bases, and 2 bases lay outside the gene matches. This clonotype was counted at least ten times. Enrolled ophthalmopathy patients presented with a Clinical Activity Score of at least 3, a NOSPECS grade of at least 4, and disease duration under 3 months. The authors obtained PBMCs from over 7.5 ml of fresh peripheral blood.

Material for sequencing was blood. The receptor was isolated from a woman between 40 and 50 years old with Graves' ophthalmopathy. The chain employs TRBV11-2 and TRBJ2-5, with TRBD2 matching 13 bases. In DNA, the CDR3 is TGTGCCAGCAGCTTTGGACTAGCGGGAGCCCAAGAGACCCAGTACTTC. Translation gives CASSFGLAGAQETQYF.